Listed below are T cell receptor beta chains from one sample, sequenced in a study of control samples from healthy donors and cancer patients. The repertoire was sequenced with immunoSEQ multiplex PCR; TCRdb's copy has only in-frame clones and lacks some. The sample shows about 84,000 clones, about 79% of them seen only once. Sequencing was done on a sample of PBMCs. These receptors were taken from a man aged 55 to 69 with head and neck cancer. CDR3s include the opening cysteine and the closing phenylalanine or tryptophan. The order of the fields is J gene, V gene, D gene, clone size, CDR3 DNA, CDR3 protein. D genes are given only for firm matches. A clone size is listed for some rows: how often the clone was seen (once, few, many), or a class if it is expanded.

J: TRBJ2-2
V: TRBV28
D: TRBD2
size: -
DNA: TGTGCCAGCAGTTTGCCCACCGCCCTTCGGACTAGCGGGAGGATGGGCACCGGGGAGCTGTTTTTT
CDR3: CASSLPTALRTSGRMGTGELFF

J: TRBJ2-7
V: TRBV6-5
D: TRBD1
size: -
DNA: TGTGCCAGCATTTACCTCGGGACAGGGGACCACGAGCAGTACTTC
CDR3: CASIYLGTGDHEQYF

J: TRBJ2-1
V: TRBV10-3
D: -
size: -
DNA: TGTGCCATCAGGGCCGGGAGTTACTACAATGAGCAGTTCTTC
CDR3: CAIRAGSYYNEQFF

J: TRBJ2-1
V: TRBV18
D: TRBD2
size: -
DNA: TGTGCCAGCTCGGACACCGGGACTAGCTCCCACAATGAGCAGTTCTTC
CDR3: CASSDTGTSSHNEQFF

J: TRBJ2-3
V: TRBV5-1
D: TRBD2
size: -
DNA: TGCGCCAGCAGCAGTGGACTAGCGGGAGAATCAGATACGCAGTATTTT
CDR3: CASSSGLAGESDTQYF

J: TRBJ2-2
V: TRBV25-1
D: -
size: -
DNA: TGTGCCAGCAGTGATACGGCAGGGAACACCGGGGAGCTGTTTTTT
CDR3: CASSDTAGNTGELFF

J: TRBJ2-1
V: TRBV19
D: TRBD2
size: few
DNA: TGTGCCAGCAAGAACTTTTGGACTAGCGGGAGCAATGAGCAGTTCTTC
CDR3: CASKNFWTSGSNEQFF

J: TRBJ1-2
V: TRBV7-9
D: -
size: -
DNA: TGTGCCAGCAGCTTAGGAACAGCTTATGGCTACACCTTC
CDR3: CASSLGTAYGYTF

J: TRBJ1-2
V: TRBV7-9
D: -
size: -
DNA: TGTGCCAGCAGCTTCGCCGGGGGACAAGTCTATGGCTACACCTTC
CDR3: CASSFAGGQVYGYTF

J: TRBJ1-1
V: TRBV5-8
D: -
size: once
DNA: TGTGCCAGCAGCCACAACAGGGAGACTGAAGCTTTCTTT
CDR3: CASSHNRETEAFF

J: TRBJ2-1
V: TRBV6-4
D: TRBD2
size: -
DNA: TGTGCCAGCAATGACCCCGGGACTAGCGAAAAGTACAATGAGCAGTTCTTC
CDR3: CASNDPGTSEKYNEQFF

J: TRBJ2-3
V: TRBV27
D: -
size: -
DNA: TGTGCCAGCAGTTTTGGCCAGAGATCACAGTATACGCAGTATTTT
CDR3: CASSFGQRSQYTQYF

J: TRBJ2-3
V: TRBV20-1
D: -
size: -
DNA: TGCAGTGCTAGTGCGGCAGATACGCAGTATTTT
CDR3: CSASAADTQYF

J: TRBJ2-6
V: TRBV19
D: TRBD1
size: -
DNA: TGTGCCAGTAGTATAGATAGGGGGACAGGGGGCGTCAACGTCCTGACTTTC
CDR3: CASSIDRGTGGVNVLTF

J: TRBJ2-2
V: TRBV5-1
D: TRBD2
size: -
DNA: TGCGCCAGCAGCTCGGGACTAGCGGGAGGGGTCGGGGAGCTGTTTTTT
CDR3: CASSSGLAGGVGELFF

J: TRBJ2-7
V: TRBV3-1/TRBV3-2
D: -
size: -
DNA: TGTGCCAGCAGCTACTATCCGGGACAAGTCTACGAGCAGTACTTC
CDR3: CASSYYPGQVYEQYF

J: TRBJ1-1
V: TRBV2
D: TRBD1
size: -
DNA: TGTGCCAGCAGCTACAGGGGCAGTATGAACACTGAAGCTTTCTTT
CDR3: CASSYRGSMNTEAFF

J: TRBJ1-5
V: TRBV19
D: -
size: -
DNA: TGCGCCAGTAGTACCACAGGGTCCTATCAGCCCCAGCATTTT
CDR3: CASSTTGSYQPQHF

J: TRBJ2-1
V: TRBV7-2
D: TRBD2
size: -
DNA: TGTGCCAGCAGCCCCCAGACTAGCTTTGATGAGCAGTTCTTC
CDR3: CASSPQTSFDEQFF

J: TRBJ1-4
V: TRBV19
D: -
size: -
DNA: TGTGCCAGTATTGGGACACGGGGCGGTAATGAAAAACTGTTTTTT
CDR3: CASIGTRGGNEKLFF

J: TRBJ1-4
V: TRBV18
D: -
size: -
DNA: TGTGCCAGCTCACCCACGAGGGGGGACCCTAATGAAAAACTGTTTTTT
CDR3: CASSPTRGDPNEKLFF

J: TRBJ2-7
V: TRBV11-2
D: -
size: -
DNA: TGTGCCAGCAGCTTCAGGGCGAGGGACGAGCAGTACTTC
CDR3: CASSFRARDEQYF

J: TRBJ2-6
V: TRBV27
D: -
size: -
DNA: TGTGCCAGCAGTCCCCTCCTACAGGGCTCTGGGGCCAACGTCCTGACTTTC
CDR3: CASSPLLQGSGANVLTF

J: TRBJ2-3
V: TRBV18
D: -
size: -
DNA: TGTGCCAGCTCACTCCAAAACCCGTTATCCTTAGCTGCAGATACGCAGTATTTT
CDR3: CASSLQNPLSLAADTQYF

J: TRBJ2-7
V: TRBV10-3
D: -
size: -
DNA: TGTGCCATCATGGCAGGGGGATCGGAGGGACACGAGCAGTACTTC
CDR3: CAIMAGGSEGHEQYF

J: TRBJ2-4
V: TRBV12-5
D: TRBD1
size: few
DNA: TGTGCTAGTGGATTCGTTTCTCCCCTTTGGGACAGGGGGCGAGCCAAAAACATTCAGTACTTC
CDR3: CASGFVSPLWDRGRAKNIQYF

J: TRBJ1-2
V: TRBV7-9
D: -
size: many
DNA: TGTGCCAGCAGCTCACAGGGTAGTATTGGCTACACCTTC
CDR3: CASSSQGSIGYTF

J: TRBJ1-1
V: TRBV7-2
D: -
size: -
DNA: TGTGCCAGCAGCTTAGGACGGGGGTCCGGGTTTAACACTGAAGCTTTCTTT
CDR3: CASSLGRGSGFNTEAFF

J: TRBJ2-5
V: TRBV28
D: TRBD2
size: -
DNA: TGTGCCAGCAGTTTATTGAAACCGGGACTAGCTCTGCAGACCCAGTACTTC
CDR3: CASSLLKPGLALQTQYF

J: TRBJ2-1
V: TRBV5-1
D: TRBD2
size: -
DNA: TGCGCCAGCAGCAACGGACTAGCGGGAATCGACTCCTCCTACAATGAGCAGTTCTTC
CDR3: CASSNGLAGIDSSYNEQFF

J: TRBJ2-7
V: TRBV18
D: TRBD1
size: -
DNA: TGTGCCAGCTCACCGGGACAGCAAACCTACGAGCAGTACTTC
CDR3: CASSPGQQTYEQYF

J: TRBJ1-1
V: TRBV7-9
D: -
size: -
DNA: TGTGCCAGCAGCTTAGTATCGAGTGTGGAAGCTTTCTTT
CDR3: CASSLVSSVEAFF

J: TRBJ2-1
V: TRBV7-9
D: -
size: -
DNA: TGTGCCAGCAGCCCACGCCTCCAGCGACTCTACAATGAGCAGTTCTTC
CDR3: CASSPRLQRLYNEQFF

J: TRBJ2-7
V: TRBV5-1
D: TRBD2
size: -
DNA: TGCGCCAGCAGCACGGGACTAGCGTATTTCTCCTACGAGCAGTACTTC
CDR3: CASSTGLAYFSYEQYF

J: TRBJ2-3
V: TRBV5-8
D: TRBD1
size: -
DNA: TGTGCCAGCAGGCCGAGGACAGGGGAAGATACGCAGTATTTT
CDR3: CASRPRTGEDTQYF

J: TRBJ2-2
V: TRBV27
D: TRBD2
size: -
DNA: TGTGCCAGCAGTCCACTGGGACTAGCGGGGAACACCGGGGAGCTGTTTTTT
CDR3: CASSPLGLAGNTGELFF

J: TRBJ1-3
V: TRBV6-5
D: TRBD1
size: -
DNA: TGTGCCAGCAGCTCGACAGGGGGACGGCACACCATATATTTT
CDR3: CASSSTGGRHTIYF

J: TRBJ2-7
V: TRBV27
D: -
size: -
DNA: TGTGCCAGCAGATTGACAGAGAACTCCTACGAGCAGTACTTC
CDR3: CASRLTENSYEQYF

J: TRBJ2-5
V: TRBV5-1
D: -
size: -
DNA: TGCGCCAGCAGCTTGGACAGAATGTACCAAGAGACCCAGTACTTC
CDR3: CASSLDRMYQETQYF

J: TRBJ2-3
V: TRBV27
D: -
size: -
DNA: TGTGCCAGCAGTTTATTGGGCACAGATACGCAGTATTTT
CDR3: CASSLLGTDTQYF

J: TRBJ1-2
V: TRBV6-2/TRBV6-3
D: -
size: once
DNA: TGTGCCAGCAGTTACAGCGGGCAGACCTATGGCTACACCTTC
CDR3: CASSYSGQTYGYTF

J: TRBJ1-5
V: TRBV18
D: -
size: -
DNA: TGTGCCAGCTCACCCGCGGCAGTGAATCAGCCCCAGCATTTT
CDR3: CASSPAAVNQPQHF

J: TRBJ1-3
V: TRBV5-1
D: TRBD1
size: -
DNA: TGCGCCAGCAGCTTGGCTTGGGACAGGTCGAGCTCTGGAAACACCATATATTTT
CDR3: CASSLAWDRSSSGNTIYF

J: TRBJ1-2
V: TRBV27
D: -
size: -
DNA: TGTGCCAGCAGCCCACAGGGCTTTAACTATGGCTACACCTTC
CDR3: CASSPQGFNYGYTF

J: TRBJ1-1
V: TRBV7-9
D: -
size: -
DNA: TGTGCCAGCAGCCGACCCGGGACTGCGAACACTGAAGCTTTCTTT
CDR3: CASSRPGTANTEAFF

J: TRBJ2-3
V: TRBV24-1
D: TRBD2
size: -
DNA: TGTGCCACCAGTGATCCTGGCGGGGGAGAGGGGACAGATACGCAGTATTTT
CDR3: CATSDPGGGEGTDTQYF

J: TRBJ1-1
V: TRBV6-5
D: TRBD1
size: -
DNA: TGTGCCAGCAGTTTACTGCAGGGGGGTGGCACTGAAGCTTTCTTT
CDR3: CASSLLQGGGTEAFF

J: TRBJ1-1
V: TRBV2
D: TRBD1
size: -
DNA: TGTGCCAGCAGTGAAGGGACAGGGGTGCTTGGCACTGAAGCTTTCTTT
CDR3: CASSEGTGVLGTEAFF

J: TRBJ1-5
V: TRBV15
D: -
size: -
DNA: TGTGCCACCAGCAGAGCCGTGGGTAGCAATCAGCCCCAGCATTTT
CDR3: CATSRAVGSNQPQHF

J: TRBJ2-7
V: TRBV19
D: TRBD2
size: -
DNA: TGTGCCAGTAGTACGGGACTAGCGGGAGAATCCGAGCAGTACTTC
CDR3: CASSTGLAGESEQYF

J: TRBJ2-7
V: TRBV7-9
D: -
size: once
DNA: TGTGCCAGCAGCCGTGGGGGACGTAACTACGAGCAGTACTTC
CDR3: CASSRGGRNYEQYF

J: TRBJ2-1
V: TRBV21-1
D: -
size: once
DNA: TGTGCCAGCAGCATCGGGACTAGCGATTACAATGAGCAGTTCTTC
CDR3: CASSIGTSDYNEQFF

J: TRBJ1-4
V: TRBV6-1
D: -
size: -
DNA: TGTGCCAGCAGTGAAGGGACAGCTTCAAATGAAAAACTGTTTTTT
CDR3: CASSEGTASNEKLFF

J: TRBJ2-6
V: TRBV5-5
D: -
size: -
DNA: TGTGCCAGCAGCTTTTATAGTACTGGGGCCAACGTCCTGACTTTC
CDR3: CASSFYSTGANVLTF

J: TRBJ1-2
V: TRBV5-1
D: -
size: -
DNA: TGCGCCAGCAGCTTGGGCTGGGAAGCCGATGGCTACACCTTC
CDR3: CASSLGWEADGYTF

J: TRBJ2-5
V: TRBV28
D: TRBD2
size: -
DNA: TGTGCCAGCCAGACTAGCGGGAGGTCGGAGACCCAGTACTTC
CDR3: CASQTSGRSETQYF

J: TRBJ2-7
V: TRBV28
D: -
size: -
DNA: TGTGCCAGCGGATACCAGGGCCAGTACGAGCAGTACTTC
CDR3: CASGYQGQYEQYF

J: TRBJ1-4
V: TRBV5-1
D: TRBD1
size: -
DNA: TGCGCCAGCAGCGATGGACAGGGGGCGCGTAATGAAAAACTGTTTTTT
CDR3: CASSDGQGARNEKLFF

J: TRBJ1-4
V: TRBV28
D: -
size: -
DNA: TGTGCCAGCAGCCCCCCAGGGGAGGGCGATGAAAAACTGTTTTTT
CDR3: CASSPPGEGDEKLFF

J: TRBJ2-7
V: TRBV5-1
D: TRBD1
size: few
DNA: TGCGCCAGCAGGTTCGGACAGGGGAGCGAGCAGTACTTC
CDR3: CASRFGQGSEQYF